The source of this T cell receptor (beta chain) is a study of T cell changes during pregnancy in multiple sclerosis. Sequenced by immunoSEQ multiplex PCR; TCRdb stores in-frame clones only, minus some. Of 57,000 or so clones in the sample, about nine tenths are singletons; the top ten hold over 5%. The clonotype comes from a female donor in good health, enrolled as a control in a pregnancy study. The sample was peripheral blood, taken in the third trimester of pregnancy.

CDR3 sequence reads: CASRAIRGLQNTGELFF. The DNA for the CDR3 is TGTGCCAGTAGAGCAATTAGGGGGCTCCAGAACACCGGGGAGCTGTTTTTT. V and J are TRBV19 and TRBJ2-2; 7 bases agree with TRBD1. Germline trimming cut 6 bases from V and 1 base from J; bases unmatched to any gene: 11. The germline V gene encodes CDR1 LNHDA and CDR2 SQIVND (reference sequence). The CDR3 has 17 amino acids.